This T cell receptor beta chain came from a study of blood T cell repertoires in COVID-19. V shed 5 bases and J shed 4 bases, with 14 bases lying between them. The CDR3 extends over 14 amino acids. In germline, CDR1 is LNHDA, CDR2 SQIVND (reference sequence). Method: immunoSEQ multiplex PCR; TCRdb's copy keeps in-frame clones and lacks some. This sample has around 250,000 clones, with about 87% found just once. This clone was observed a handful of times. Material: peripheral blood. This clonotype originated in a woman in her 70s with active or convalescent COVID-19. The chain employs TRBV19 and TRBJ1-2; D perhaps matches TRBD1 (6 bases). CDR3 sequence: CASSEGQQSYGYTF. The CDR3, as DNA: TGTGCCAGTAGTGAAGGACAGCAAAGCTATGGCTACACCTTC.